This T cell receptor beta chain was sequenced in a study of beta chain features in type 1 diabetes. The authors took one heparinised blood draw, averaging about 120 mL, from each donor. Study-level findings and limits: Cells expressing TCR highly could be over-represented by cDNA sequencing. Type 1 diabetes patients had VDJ junctions that carried fewer insertions and more deletions. Any role of HLA type in TCRB rearrangement remained unresolved here.

Expressed TCRB transcripts were sequenced because the entire RNA isolate underwent reverse transcription. TCRdb keeps only in-frame clones here, not all; method: immunoSEQ multiplex PCR. The sample has 900,000 or so clones, roughly a sixth seen once; the top ten hold 0.02% to 0.025%. Germline V gene sequence: CDR1 LGHNA, CDR2 YNFKEQ. The V segment lost 0 bases and the J segment 5 bases; nucleotides outside the gene matches: 2. The CDR3 loop spans 14 amino acids. With regard to this clone: As yet, its antigen is unknown.

Source material: naive CD4+ T cells from blood. The chain carries TRBV4-2 and TRBJ2-7; 9 bases align to TRBD1. This receptor was obtained from a woman younger than 30 in good health. The CDR3 DNA reads TGTGCCAGCAGCCAAGAGGACAGGGGCCACGAGCAGTACTTC. Translation: CASSQEDRGHEQYF.